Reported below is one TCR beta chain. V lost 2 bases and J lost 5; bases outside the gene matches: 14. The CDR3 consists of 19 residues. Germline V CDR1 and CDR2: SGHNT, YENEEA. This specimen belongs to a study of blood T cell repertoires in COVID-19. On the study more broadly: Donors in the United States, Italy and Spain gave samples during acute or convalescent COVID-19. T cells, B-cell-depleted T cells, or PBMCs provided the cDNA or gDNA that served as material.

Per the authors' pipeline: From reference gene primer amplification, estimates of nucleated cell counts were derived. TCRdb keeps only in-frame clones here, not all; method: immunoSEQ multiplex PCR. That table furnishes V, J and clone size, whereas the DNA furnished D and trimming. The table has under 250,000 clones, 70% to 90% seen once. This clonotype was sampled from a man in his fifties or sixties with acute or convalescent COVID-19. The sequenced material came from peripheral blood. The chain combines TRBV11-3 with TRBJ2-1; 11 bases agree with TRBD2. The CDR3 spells CASSLTSGRLAALNNEQFF. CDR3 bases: TGTGCCAGCAGCTTAACTAGCGGGAGACTGGCCGCTCTTAACAATGAGCAGTTCTTC.